Listed below are T cell receptor beta chains from one sample, sequenced in a study of Graves' ophthalmopathy and Graves' hyperthyroidism. TCRdb reprocessed the multiplex PCR reads via MiXCR and lists one record per CDR3 protein. The sample records almost 750,000 distinct CDR3 sequences, roughly 40% being singletons. Sequenced material: peripheral blood. These receptors were collected from an adult man with Graves' ophthalmopathy. Each CDR3 is given with its conserved first and last residue. A D gene is named only where the DNA matches it firmly. Not all rows give a size; the values are once, few, many and, for expanded clones, a class.

clone_size d_call j_call v_call cdr3_aa cdr3_nt
few - TRBJ2-2 TRBV7-9 CASSYRVSTGELFF TGTGCCAGCAGCTACAGGGTTAGCACCGGGGAGCTGTTTTTT
many - TRBJ2-5 TRBV7-9 CASSPPQATQYF TGTGCCAGCAGCCCCCCCCAAGCCACCCAGTACTTC
- TRBD1 TRBJ2-7 TRBV15 CATSRGTGNQQYF TGTGCCACCAGCAGAGGGACAGGGAACCAGCAGTACTTC
many TRBD1 TRBJ1-2 TRBV20-1 CSARGDRGNGYTF TGCAGTGCTAGAGGGGACAGGGGGAATGGCTACACCTTC
- TRBD1 TRBJ2-7 TRBV2 CASSSMDRGQYEQYF TGTGCCAGCAGTTCCATGGACAGGGGGCAATACGAGCAGTACTTC
- - TRBJ2-7 TRBV20-1 CSARAAGQSYEQYF TGCAGTGCTAGAGCTGCGGGACAGTCCTACGAGCAGTACTTC
few TRBD1 TRBJ1-5 TRBV15 CATSRFGSATGMSYSNQPQHF TGTGCCACCAGCAGATTCGGTTCCGCGACAGGGATGTCATATAGCAATCAGCCCCAGCATTTT
- - TRBJ2-7 TRBV5-6 CASRLRRGEQYF TGTGCCAGCCGTTTAAGGAGGGGCGAGCAGTACTTC
- - TRBJ2-5 TRBV11-1 CASGTEGKGRETQYF TGTGCCAGCGGAACGGAGGGTAAAGGGAGAGAGACCCAGTACTTC
- TRBD2 TRBJ2-7 TRBV20-1 CSARAFRTSREISSYEQYF TGCAGTGCTAGAGCTTTTAGGACTAGCCGGGAAATAAGCTCCTACGAGCAGTACTTC
few - TRBJ1-2 TRBV5-6 CASSLLSHSGYTF TGTGCCAGCAGCTTGTTGTCTCATAGTGGCTACACCTTC
few - TRBJ2-7 TRBV20-1 CSARDEGGGSYEQYF TGCAGTGCTAGAGATGAGGGGGGAGGCTCCTACGAGCAGTACTTC
few TRBD1 TRBJ1-1 TRBV5-1 CASRIKQGTEAFF TGCGCCAGCAGGATTAAACAGGGGACTGAAGCTTTCTTT
once - TRBJ2-7 TRBV29-1 CSVVSGYEQYF TGCAGCGTTGTTTCCGGTTACGAGCAGTACTTC
few - TRBJ1-6 TRBV7-2 CASSLIWSGVSPLHF TGTGCCAGCAGCTTAATATGGTCAGGGGTTTCACCCCTCCACTTT
- - TRBJ2-7 TRBV20-1 CSATLLGGPARYEQYF TGCAGTGCCACCCTCCTTGGGGGTCCGGCGCGGTACGAGCAGTACTTC
few - TRBJ1-4 TRBV6-6 CASSYRVFEKLFF TGTGCCAGCAGTTACCGGGTGTTCGAAAAACTGTTTTTT
few - TRBJ1-2 TRBV7-9 CASSLDRATDGYTF TGTGCCAGCAGCTTAGACAGGGCGACTGATGGCTACACCTTC
- - TRBJ1-4 TRBV4-1 CASSPVAQGNNELFF -
- TRBD1 TRBJ2-7 TRBV20-1 CSALGQGYEQYF TGCAGTGCTCTCGGACAGGGCTACGAGCAGTACTTC
many TRBD1 TRBJ2-7 TRBV20-1 CSAIKTGTNEQYF TGCAGTGCTATCAAGACAGGGACCAACGAGCAGTACTTC
- - TRBJ2-2 TRBV7-3 CASARGGNTGELFF TGTGCCAGCGCTAGAGGGGGGAACACCGGGGAGCTGTTTTTT
many TRBD1 TRBJ1-1 TRBV20-1 CSASHPGQRYEAFF TGCAGTGCTAGTCATCCGGGACAGCGATATGAAGCTTTCTTT
few TRBD2 TRBJ2-7 TRBV11-2 CASSFDSAGAKYEQYF TGTGCCAGCAGCTTTGATTCCGCGGGAGCCAAATACGAGCAGTACTTC
- - TRBJ1-4 TRBV2 CASSYTWKAEKLFF TGTGCCAGCAGTTATACATGGAAAGCTGAAAAACTGTTTTTT
- TRBD1 TRBJ1-6 TRBV7-9 CASSLSGTGPSPLHF TGCGCCAGCAGCTTATCTGGGACAGGGCCTTCACCCCTCCACTTT
- - TRBJ2-6 TRBV2 CASSEWDTSGANVLTF TGTGCCAGCAGTGAATGGGACACCTCTGGGGCCAACGTCCTGACTTTC
few - TRBJ2-5 TRBV2 CASSEGRWKETQYF TGTGCCAGCAGTGAAGGCAGGTGGAAAGAGACCCAGTACTTC
- - TRBJ2-3 TRBV29-1 CSVEYQEGDTQYF TGCAGCGTTGAGTATCAGGAGGGAGATACGCAGTATTTT
- TRBD1 TRBJ2-5 TRBV7-2 CASSPGTGWGETQYF TGTGCCAGCAGCCCCGGGACAGGGTGGGGAGAGACCCAGTACTTC
once TRBD1 TRBJ2-7 TRBV15 CATSRQTGFLYEQYF TGTGCCACCAGCAGGCAGACAGGGTTTCTCTACGAGCAGTACTTC
few - TRBJ1-5 TRBV28 CASSPPPGNQPQHF TGTGCCAGCAGTCCACCCCCAGGCAATCAGCCCCAGCATTTT
many - TRBJ2-7 TRBV20-1 CSARRELAYEQYF TGCAGTGCTAGGAGGGAGTTGGCCTACGAGCAGTACTTC
few - TRBJ2-2 TRBV7-9 CASSFVFGDTGELFF TGTGCCAGCAGCTTCGTGTTTGGAGACACCGGGGAGCTGTTTTTT
few TRBD1 TRBJ2-7 TRBV20-1 CSARVWTGKYEQYF TGCAGTGCTAGAGTTTGGACAGGAAAATACGAGCAGTACTTC
many TRBD1 TRBJ1-6 TRBV7-8 CASSYGDRGNSPLHF TGTGCCAGCAGCTACGGGGACAGGGGGAATTCACCCCTCCACTTT
- - TRBJ2-7 TRBV19 CASSDIGLGPYEQYF TGTGCCAGTAGTGATATAGGTCTGGGTCCCTACGAGCAGTACTTC
- TRBD1 TRBJ2-5 TRBV11-1 CASSLGTGGGKTQYF TGTGCCAGCAGCTTAGGGACAGGGGGCGGGAAGACCCAGTACTTC
many - TRBJ1-2 TRBV29-1 CSVSGVNNYGYTF TGCAGCGTATCAGGGGTCAATAACTATGGCTACACCTTC
many TRBD2 TRBJ2-5 TRBV7-9 CASSRIAGDWETQYF TGTGCCAGCAGCCGAATAGCGGGAGATTGGGAGACCCAGTACTTC
many TRBD1 TRBJ1-5 TRBV24-1 CASRAGTGNQPQHF TGTGCCAGCAGGGCCGGGACAGGTAATCAGCCCCAGCATTTT
- - TRBJ2-5 TRBV7-9 CASSFMRYEETQYF TGTGCCAGCAGCTTTATGAGGTACGAAGAGACCCAGTACTTC
many - TRBJ2-5 TRBV15 CATSTAGPGETQYF TGTGCCACCAGCACCGCCGGGCCGGGAGAGACCCAGTACTTC
few - TRBJ1-1 TRBV20-1 CSASRSGLNTEAFF TGCAGTGCTTCCAGATCGGGCCTGAACACTGAAGCTTTCTTT
many - TRBJ1-2 TRBV29-1 CSVDLEAGYGYTF TGCAGCGTTGACTTAGAGGCAGGCTATGGCTACACCTTC
- - TRBJ2-6 TRBV5-4 CASSYIQGTGANVLTF TGTGCCAGCAGCTATATTCAGGGTACTGGGGCCAACGTCCTGACTTTC
few - TRBJ2-5 TRBV11-1 CASRPRQFQETQYF TGTGCCAGCAGACCGAGACAGTTCCAAGAGACCCAGTACTTC
many TRBD1 TRBJ1-3 TRBV25-1 CASRLTGSRNTIYF TGTGCCAGCAGATTGACAGGGAGCCGAAACACCATATATTTT